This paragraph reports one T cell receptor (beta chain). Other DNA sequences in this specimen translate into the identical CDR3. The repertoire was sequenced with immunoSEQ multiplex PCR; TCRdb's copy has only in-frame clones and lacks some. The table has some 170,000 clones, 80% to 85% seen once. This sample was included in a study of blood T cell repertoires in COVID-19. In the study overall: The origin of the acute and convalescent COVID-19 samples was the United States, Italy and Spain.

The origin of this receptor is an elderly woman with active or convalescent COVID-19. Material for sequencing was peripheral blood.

The CDR3 protein is CASSPTGGTEAFF. The CDR3 DNA reads as TGTGCCAGCAGCCCTACAGGGGGCACTGAAGCTTTCTTT. The V and J genes are TRBV11-2 and TRBJ1-1; TRBD1 agrees at 8 bases. Per germline, CDR1 SGHAT and CDR2 FQNNGV. With 5 bases clipped from V and 4 bases from J, the junction kept 3 bases outside the gene matches. This CDR3 has 13 amino acids.